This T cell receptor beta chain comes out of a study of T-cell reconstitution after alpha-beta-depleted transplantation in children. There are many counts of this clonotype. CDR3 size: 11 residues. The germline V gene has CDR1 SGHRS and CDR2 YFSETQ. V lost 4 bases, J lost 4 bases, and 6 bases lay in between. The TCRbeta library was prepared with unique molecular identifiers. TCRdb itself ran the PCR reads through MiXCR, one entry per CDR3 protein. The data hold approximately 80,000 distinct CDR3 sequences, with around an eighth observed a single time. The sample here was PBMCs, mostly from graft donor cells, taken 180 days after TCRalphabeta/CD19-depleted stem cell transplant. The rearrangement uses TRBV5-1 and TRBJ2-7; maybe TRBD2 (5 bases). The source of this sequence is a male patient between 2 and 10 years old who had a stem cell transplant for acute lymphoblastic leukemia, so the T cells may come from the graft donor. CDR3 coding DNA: TGCGCCAGCAGCCTAGCATACGAGCAGTACTTC. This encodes CASSLAYEQYF.